This T cell receptor beta chain was found in a study of T cells in Graves' hyperthyroidism and ophthalmopathy. Amplified TCR beta CDR3 regions came from RNA transcripts. In the first-round RT-PCR of the TCR CDR3, the HTBI primer set was used. Using its own MiXCR run on the multiplex PCR reads, TCRdb lists one record per CDR3 protein. The sample has under 600,000 distinct CDR3 sequences; around 16% are singletons. Per germline, CDR1 MNHEY and CDR2 SVGEGT. Deletions cut 8 bases from V and 3 bases from J, with 20 bases between. This CDR3 is 15 amino acids long. Notes on this clonotype: Its antigen is still unknown.

Whole-study results and caveats: In blood, most of the thyroid clonotypes expanded above 0.001 were also present.

This sample holds PBMCs from 8.5 to 10 ml fresh peripheral blood. The sample consisted of blood. This receptor was taken from a woman in her forties with Graves' ophthalmopathy. This chain uses TRBV6-2 or TRBV6-3 with TRBJ2-7, with D perhaps TRBD2 (5 bases). The CDR3 DNA follows: TGTGCCAGCTCCTCCCCCCCGGGGAATATCTACGAGCAGTACTTC. Its protein is CASSSPPGNIYEQYF.